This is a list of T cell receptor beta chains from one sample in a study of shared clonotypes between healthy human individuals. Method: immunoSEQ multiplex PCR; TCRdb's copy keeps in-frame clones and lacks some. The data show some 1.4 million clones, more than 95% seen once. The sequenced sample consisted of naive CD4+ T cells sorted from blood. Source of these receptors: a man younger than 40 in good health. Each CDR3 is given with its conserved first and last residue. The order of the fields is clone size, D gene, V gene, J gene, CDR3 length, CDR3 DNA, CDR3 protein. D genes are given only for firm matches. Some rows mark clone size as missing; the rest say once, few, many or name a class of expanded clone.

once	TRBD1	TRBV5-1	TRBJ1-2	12	TGCGCCAGCGCTTGGGACAGGGCCAGCTACACCTTC	CASAWDRASYTF
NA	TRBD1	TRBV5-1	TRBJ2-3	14	TGCGCCAGCAGCTCGCGACAGGGATCAGATACGCAGTATTTT	CASSSRQGSDTQYF
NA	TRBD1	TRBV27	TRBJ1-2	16	TGTGCCAGCAGTCTTCGGGACAGGGGAAGAGGCTATGGCTACACCTTC	CASSLRDRGRGYGYTF
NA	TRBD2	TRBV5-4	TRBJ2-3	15	TGTGCCAGCAGCTTCCCGGTAGCGGGGTCAGATACGCAGTATTTT	CASSFPVAGSDTQYF
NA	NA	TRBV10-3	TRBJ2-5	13	TGTGCCAAATCGGACGGTCCCCAAGAGACCCAGTACTTC	CAKSDGPQETQYF
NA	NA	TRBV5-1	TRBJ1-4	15	TGCGCCAGCAGCTTGTTGGCAGCGGGAAATGAAAAACTGTTTTTT	CASSLLAAGNEKLFF
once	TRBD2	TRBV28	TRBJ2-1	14	TGTGCCAGCAGTTATAGGACTAGGATGAATGAGCAGTTCTTC	CASSYRTRMNEQFF
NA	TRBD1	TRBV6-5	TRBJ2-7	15	TGTGCCAGCAGTTACTCGGGGACAGGGGAGTACGAGCAGTACTTC	CASSYSGTGEYEQYF
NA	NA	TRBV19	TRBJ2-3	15	TGTGCCAGTAGTATATCCGGAGGCCTGGGGGATACGCAGTATTTT	CASSISGGLGDTQYF
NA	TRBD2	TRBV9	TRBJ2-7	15	TGTGCCAGCAGCCCAGTAGCGGGGGGCATCTACGAGCAGTACTTC	CASSPVAGGIYEQYF
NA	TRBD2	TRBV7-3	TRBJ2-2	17	TGTGCCAGCAGCCCATTAATGGTAGCGGGAGCATCCGGGGAGCTGTTTTTT	CASSPLMVAGASGELFF
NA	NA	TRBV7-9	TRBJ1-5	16	TGTGCCAGCAGCTTATTGTCCAAGGGGATAAATCAGCCCCAGCATTTT	CASSLLSKGINQPQHF
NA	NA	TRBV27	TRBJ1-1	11	TGTGCCAGCAGGTCCTGGGGAGAAGCTTTCTTT	CASRSWGEAFF
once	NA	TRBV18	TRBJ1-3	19	TGTGCCAGCTCACCCCCCCTACCTACTTCGAGGATCTCTGGAAACACCATATATTTT	CASSPPLPTSRISGNTIYF
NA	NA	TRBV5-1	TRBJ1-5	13	TGCGCCAGCAGCTTGGGGGACGGTCAGCCCCAGCATTTT	CASSLGDGQPQHF
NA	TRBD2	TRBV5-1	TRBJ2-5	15	TGCGCCAGCAGCTTGAGTCTAGCGGGAGGAGAGACCCAGTACTTC	CASSLSLAGGETQYF
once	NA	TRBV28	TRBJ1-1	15	TGTGCCAGCAGTTTGGAGCGGACCATGAACACTGAAGCTTTCTTT	CASSLERTMNTEAFF
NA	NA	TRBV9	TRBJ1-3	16	TGTGCCAGCAGCGTAGATTGGGCTTTCTCTGGAAACACCATATATTTT	CASSVDWAFSGNTIYF
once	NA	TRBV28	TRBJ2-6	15	TGTGCCAGCACTACTTTAGGGTCTGGGGCCAACGTCCTGACTTTC	CASTTLGSGANVLTF
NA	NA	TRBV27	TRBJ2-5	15	TGTGCCAGCAGTTTATCGCCTGGGCTCCAAGAGACCCAGTACTTC	CASSLSPGLQETQYF
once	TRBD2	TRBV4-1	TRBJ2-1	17	TGCGCCAGCAGCCCATGGACGACTAGCGGGAATTACAATGAGCAGTTCTTC	CASSPWTTSGNYNEQFF
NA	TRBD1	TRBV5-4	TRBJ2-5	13	TGTGCCAGCAGCGAGGGACAGCAAGAGACCCAGTACTTC	CASSEGQQETQYF